Ten or more counts support the clone carrying this TCR beta chain. The sample comes from a study of T-cell memory formation after mild COVID-19. Turning to the study itself: Largely, the TCR clusters proved donor specific.

TCRdb re-derived calls from the 5' RACE reads in MiXCR, one entry per CDR3 protein. Counted here are 450,000 to 650,000 distinct CDR3 sequences, roughly 22% occurring once; the ten biggest clones make up under 8.5%. V lost 4 bases, J lost 2 bases, and 5 bases lay in between. CDR1 and CDR2 from the germline V gene are MRHNA and SNTAGT. The CDR3 is 13 residues long. The TCR comes from an adult woman who had mild COVID-19 (a few samples of this study predate the infection). Cell type and time point are not known. The chain links TRBV6-4 to TRBJ2-2; D uncertain. Material: PBMCs or a T cell subset sorted from them (not recorded which). The CDR3 region has the DNA TGTGCCAGCAGTGGGTCCAACACCGGGGAGCTGTTTTTT. Its protein product is CASSGSNTGELFF.